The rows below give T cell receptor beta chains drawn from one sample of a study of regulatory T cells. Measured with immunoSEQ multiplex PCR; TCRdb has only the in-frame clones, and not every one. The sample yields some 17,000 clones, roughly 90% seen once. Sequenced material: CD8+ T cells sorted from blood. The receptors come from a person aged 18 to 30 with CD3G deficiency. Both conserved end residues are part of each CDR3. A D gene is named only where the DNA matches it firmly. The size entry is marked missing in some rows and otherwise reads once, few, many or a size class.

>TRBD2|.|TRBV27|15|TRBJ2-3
TGTGCCAGCAGCCGACTAGCGGGGACCACAGATACGCAGTATTTT
CASSRLAGTTDTQYF
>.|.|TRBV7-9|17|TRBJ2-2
TGTGCCAGCAGCTTAGCGGGGACTCCTCTCGGGGGTCGGGAGCTGTTTTTT
CASSLAGTPLGGRELFF
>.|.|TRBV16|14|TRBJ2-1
TGTGCCAGCAGCCAATCGCGGGTGCTGAATGAGCAGTTCTTC
CASSQSRVLNEQFF
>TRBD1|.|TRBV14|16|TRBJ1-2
TGTGCCAGCAGCCTTTTCGGGACAGGAGCTAACTATGGCTACACCTTC
CASSLFGTGANYGYTF
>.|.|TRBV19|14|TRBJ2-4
TGTGCCAGTAGTATCGTCGGAGGTGGCAACATTCAGTACTTC
CASSIVGGGNIQYF
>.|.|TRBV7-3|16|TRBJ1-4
TGTGCCAGCAGGTCCTTCGCGGGTGATCGAAATGAAAAACTGTTTTTT
CASRSFAGDRNEKLFF
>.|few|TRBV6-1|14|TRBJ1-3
TGTGCCAGCAGTGAATATGGTCCTGGAAACACCATATATTTT
CASSEYGPGNTIYF
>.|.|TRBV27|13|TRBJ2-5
TGTGCCAGCAGTTTACTAGGACAAGAGACCCAGTACTTC
CASSLLGQETQYF
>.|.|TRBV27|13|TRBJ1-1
TGTGCCAGCAGTTTAGAGGTGGGCACTGAAGCTTTCTTT
CASSLEVGTEAFF
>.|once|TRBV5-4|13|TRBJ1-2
TGTGCCAGCAGCCCGGGAGGGCTAGGTGGCTACACCTTC
CASSPGGLGGYTF
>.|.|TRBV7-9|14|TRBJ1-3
TGTGCCAGCAGCCATTATCTCTCTGGAAACACCATATATTTT
CASSHYLSGNTIYF
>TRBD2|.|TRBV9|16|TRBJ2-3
TGTGCCAGCAGCGTATTGAGCGGGGGGGCCACAGATACGCAGTATTTT
CASSVLSGGATDTQYF
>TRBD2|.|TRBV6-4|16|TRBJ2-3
TGTGCCAGCAGTGACGTTCTAGCGGGGGACACAGATACGCAGTATTTT
CASSDVLAGDTDTQYF
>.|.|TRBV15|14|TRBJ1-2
TGTGCCACCAGCAGAGATCATAGAGACTATGGCTACACCTTC
CATSRDHRDYGYTF
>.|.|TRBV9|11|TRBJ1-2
TGTGCCAGCAGCTCTGCCCTTGGCTACACCTTC
CASSSALGYTF
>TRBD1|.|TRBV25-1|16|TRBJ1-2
TGTGCCAGCAGTGAATACTTTACAGGGGGGAACTATGGCTACACCTTC
CASSEYFTGGNYGYTF
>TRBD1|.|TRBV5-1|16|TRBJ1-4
TGCGCCAGCAGCGCAGACAGGGATGCAACTAATGAAAAACTGTTTTTT
CASSADRDATNEKLFF
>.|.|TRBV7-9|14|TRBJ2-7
TGTGCCAGCAGCAGCGGAGACAGCGTGTGGGAGCAGTACTTC
CASSSGDSVWEQYF
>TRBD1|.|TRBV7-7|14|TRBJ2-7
TGTGCTAGCAGCGCAGCCAGGGGGCAGAGCGAGCAGTACTTC
CASSAARGQSEQYF
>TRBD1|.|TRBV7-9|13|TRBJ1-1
TGTGCCAGCAGCCCCTTCCCGGGACAGGCAGCTTTCTTT
CASSPFPGQAAFF
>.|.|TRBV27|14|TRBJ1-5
TGTGCCAGCAGTCCGAGAAATAGCAATCAGCCCCAGCATTTT
CASSPRNSNQPQHF
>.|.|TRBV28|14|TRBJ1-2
TGTGCCAGCAGTTTATGGGCAGCGAACTATGGCTACACCTTC
CASSLWAANYGYTF
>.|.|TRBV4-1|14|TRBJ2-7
TGCGCCAGCGGGAAGGGGCAGGGCTTCTACGAGCAGTACTTC
CASGKGQGFYEQYF
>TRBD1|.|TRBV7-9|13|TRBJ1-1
TGTGCCAGCACCTGGACAGGGGGCACTGAAGCTTTCTTT
CASTWTGGTEAFF
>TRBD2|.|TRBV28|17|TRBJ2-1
TGTGCCAGCAGTTTGGGACTAGCGGGAGAACAGGGAAATGAGCAGTTCTTC
CASSLGLAGEQGNEQFF
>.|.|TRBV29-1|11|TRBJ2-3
TGCAGCGTTCCTGACCCAAATACGCAGTATTTT
CSVPDPNTQYF
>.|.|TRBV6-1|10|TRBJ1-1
TGTGCCAGCAGTGCCTACGAAGCTTTCTTT
CASSAYEAFF
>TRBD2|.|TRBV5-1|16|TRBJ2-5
TGCGCCAGCAGCGTAGAACTAGCGGGGGACCAAGAGACCCAGTACTTC
CASSVELAGDQETQYF